One and the same sample provided the 24 T cell receptor beta chains below, sequenced in a study of CD8 T cells in ankylosing spondylitis. MiXCR, run by TCRdb on the 5' RACE reads, gives a single entry per CDR3 protein. Found here are around 150,000 distinct CDR3 sequences, more than 9% of them singletons; the top ten hold 25% to 35%. Sequenced input: blood, either unsorted or a sorted T cell fraction (not recorded which). The receptor source for this set is a male donor with ankylosing spondylitis or in good health (not recorded which).

The rearrangement uses TRBV7-2 and TRBJ2-6; a possible D gene is TRBD1 (7 bases). CDR1 is SGHTA and CDR2 is FQGNSA in the germline V gene. V lost 3 bases and J 4 bases, leaving 13 bases between the germline ends. The length of the CDR3 is 16 residues. DNA for the CDR3: TGTGCCAGCAGCTTCAGGGGGGCAGGGGGGGCCAACGTCCTGACTTTC. Translation gives CASSFRGAGGANVLTF.

There are many counts of this clonotype. The J gene is TRBJ2-5, the V gene TRBV7-7, with D maybe TRBD1 (6 bases). The CDR3 is made up of 15 amino acids. V dropped 1 base and J dropped 5 bases, with 14 bases sitting between them. Germline V gene sequence: CDR1 SSHAT, CDR2 FNYEAQ (reference sequence). In nucleotides, the CDR3 is TGTGCCAGCAGCTTAGGGCAGGGGTTGGCGGAGACCCAGTACTTC. It yields the protein CASSLGQGLAETQYF.

The chain uses TRBV7-8 and TRBJ2-2; 7 bases are a match to TRBD1. J was trimmed by 3 bases and V by 5 bases; bases with no gene match: 9. CDR1 SGHVS and CDR2 FQNEAQ come from the germline V gene. The CDR3 is 16 residues long. The CDR3 loop reads CASSPGTDLDTGELFF. In nucleotides, the CDR3 is TGTGCCAGCAGCCCCGGGACAGATCTCGACACCGGGGAGCTGTTTTTT.

This clonotype has just a few counts. V and J are TRBV3-1 and TRBJ1-1; no clear D. The CDR3 loop spans 16 amino acids. Looked up from germline, CDR1 is LGHDT and CDR2 is YNNKEL (reference sequence). Trimming removed 0 bases at V and 3 bases at J, with 14 bases between. The CDR3 reads CASSQEGGDRDTEAFF. CDR3 bases: TGTGCCAGCAGCCAAGAAGGCGGGGATAGGGACACTGAAGCTTTCTTT.

CDR3 sequence reads: CSAVNRQGASDTQYF. The CDR3 DNA is TGCAGTGCTGTCAATAGACAGGGGGCATCAGATACGCAGTATTTT. The chain is built from TRBV20-1 and TRBJ2-3, with 10 positions matching TRBD1. The CDR3 has 15 amino acids. V gave up 5 bases and J gave up 4 bases; unmatched junction bases: 9. Germline CDR1 is DFQATT and CDR2 is SNEGSKA (reference sequence).

At least ten counts were recorded for this clonotype. V gene TRBV10-3 combines with J gene TRBJ2-1; D ambiguous. The CDR3 totals 13 residues. V dropped 8 bases and J dropped 6 bases, with 14 bases sitting between them. Germline CDR1 and CDR2: ENHRY and SYGVKD. This chain's CDR3 is CAIARDWINEQFF. The DNA of the CDR3 is TGTGCCATCGCCCGAGACTGGATCAATGAGCAGTTCTTC.

This clonotype was counted many times. This chain joins TRBV12-3 or TRBV12-4 and TRBJ1-5, with no clear D. V shed 1 base and J shed 7 bases, with 11 bases lying between them. CDR3 length: 14 amino acids. This chain's CDR3 is CASSLGRMGQPQHF. Written as DNA, the CDR3 is TGTGCCAGCAGTTTAGGACGGATGGGACAGCCCCAGCATTTT.

This clonotype has a handful of counts. The CDR3: CASSPPGRGDKNIQYF. CDR3 nucleotides: TGTGCCAGCTCACCACCTGGCAGGGGTGACAAAAACATTCAGTACTTC. The chain links TRBV18 to TRBJ2-4, with D perhaps TRBD1 (6 bases). V was pared by 0 bases and J by 3 bases, with 12 bases between. This CDR3 is 16 amino acids long. Germline loops: CDR1 KGHSH, CDR2 LQKENI.

This clonotype was counted ten times or more. The chain uses TRBV4-3 and TRBJ2-2; no clear D gene. The CDR3 has 13 residues. V lost 1 base and J 6 bases, leaving 6 bases between the germline ends. CDR1 LGHNA and CDR2 YSLEER come from the germline V gene. The chain's CDR3 is CASSQGGPGELFF. CDR3 DNA: TGCGCCAGCAGCCAAGGGGGTCCCGGGGAGCTGTTTTTT.

The table lists this clonotype with many counts. V and J are TRBV6-5 and TRBJ1-5; the match to TRBD1 covers 9 bases. J gave up 2 bases and V 0 bases, and 5 bases lay outside the gene matches. Germline V gene sequence: CDR1 MNHEY, CDR2 SVGAGI. CDR3 length: 17 amino acids. Here the CDR3 DNA reads TGTGCCAGCAGTTACTCTCCCGGGACAGGGCGCAATCAGCCCCAGCATTTT. It codes for CASSYSPGTGRNQPQHF.

This chain connects TRBV29-1 to TRBJ2-6; D perhaps matches TRBD2 (6 bases). From germline, CDR1 is SQVTM and CDR2 ANQGSEA. The CDR3 contains 15 residues. Trimming left V 5 bases short and J 0 bases short, with 11 bases between. This CDR3 reads CSVSWRGSGANVLTF. Written as DNA, the CDR3 is TGCAGCGTTTCGTGGCGGGGCTCTGGGGCCAACGTCCTGACTTTC.

This clonotype was seen a few times. This sequence joins TRBV7-2 and TRBJ1-1, with D possibly matching TRBD1 (5 bases). Trimming stripped 1 base from V and 7 bases from J, with 10 bases between. This CDR3 is built from 13 residues. Germline V gene lookup returns CDR1 SGHTA and CDR2 FQGNSA. The CDR3 loop reads CASSLGPGSEAFF. The CDR3 coding sequence is TGTGCCAGCAGCTTAGGTCCAGGGAGTGAAGCTTTCTTT.

This clonotype has more than one count but fewer than ten. The V gene is TRBV7-2, the J gene TRBJ1-4, with 7 bases matching TRBD1. V lost 5 bases and J lost 3; bases outside the gene matches: 6. Germline CDR1 SGHTA, CDR2 FQGNSA. CDR3 size: 15 residues. CDR3 nucleotides: TGTGCCAGCAGCCCCACAGGGGCGGCTAATGAAAAACTGTTTTTT. This sequence encodes CASSPTGAANEKLFF.

At least ten counts were recorded for this clonotype. The chain couples TRBV5-1 to TRBJ1-6; TRBD1 agrees at 7 bases. This CDR3 comprises 16 residues. Germline V gene data show CDR1 as SGHRS and CDR2 as YFSETQ. V trimming: 4 bases; J trimming: 5 bases; junction bases outside the gene matches: 9. The CDR3 sequence is CASSVDRFADNSPLHF. CDR3 sequence (DNA): TGCGCCAGCAGCGTGGACAGGTTCGCCGATAATTCACCCCTCCACTTT.

The chain employs TRBV20-1 and TRBJ2-1; 7 nucleotides line up with TRBD2. Losses at the gene ends were 0 bases for V and 0 bases for J; bases not matched to a gene: 8. This CDR3 comprises 17 residues. Germline lookup yields CDR1 DFQATT and CDR2 SNEGSKA (reference sequence). The CDR3 DNA follows: TGCAGTGCTAGAGACCCCCTGGGGAGGGGCTCCTACAATGAGCAGTTCTTC. This codes for CSARDPLGRGSYNEQFF.

Many counts were recorded for this clonotype. J is TRBJ1-6 and V is TRBV12-3 or TRBV12-4; D is uncertain. Trimming removed 3 bases from V and 7 bases from J, with 10 bases in between. The CDR3 spans 14 residues. As DNA, the CDR3 is TGTGCCAGCAGTTTGAGCATTGAGAATTCACCCCTCCACTTT. Translation gives CASSLSIENSPLHF.

The table lists this clonotype with many counts. This chain's CDR3 is CASSLRTGGQTEAFF. The CDR3 DNA reads TGTGCCAGCAGCCTAAGGACAGGGGGCCAAACTGAAGCTTTCTTT. V usage is TRBV12-3 or TRBV12-4 and J usage is TRBJ1-1; the match to TRBD1 covers 11 bases. This CDR3 is 15 amino acids long. V trimming: 6 bases; J trimming: 5 bases; junction bases outside the gene matches: 8.

There are a few counts of this clonotype. The J gene is TRBJ1-2, the V gene TRBV12-3 or TRBV12-4, with 8 bases identical to TRBD1. CDR3 length: 14 amino acids. With V trimmed by 3 bases and J by 10 bases, 10 bases remained unmatched. The CDR3, as DNA: TGTGCCAGCAGTTTTGCAGGGGGCTTTCAACACTACACCTTC. Protein sequence: CASSFAGGFQHYTF.

V gene TRBV7-2 combines with J gene TRBJ2-3; 7 nucleotides agree with TRBD1. The CDR3 sequence is 17 residues long. The V gene end was trimmed by 4 bases and the J gene end by 2 bases; junction bases not matched to a gene: 12. Germline CDR1 and CDR2: SGHTA and FQGNSA. The DNA for the CDR3 is TGTGCCAGCAGCTCCCCGACAGGGTTGGCCGACACAGATACGCAGTATTTT. Translated, it gives CASSSPTGLADTDTQYF.

The chain joins TRBV7-2 to TRBJ1-2, with D uncertain. This CDR3 contains 13 residues. Germline V gene data show CDR1 as SGHTA and CDR2 as FQGNSA. Between the trimmed V and J ends, which lost 8 bases and 8 bases, there was a span of 18 bases. The CDR3 loop reads CASSSPGARGYTF. The CDR3 DNA reads TGTGCCAGCTCAAGCCCCGGAGCCAGGGGCTACACCTTC.

The chain combines TRBV11-1 with TRBJ2-6; 8 bases align to TRBD1. CDR3 length: 19 amino acids. CDR1 is SGHAT and CDR2 is FQDESV in the germline V gene (reference sequence). V lost 6 bases, J lost 0 bases, and 13 bases stayed unmatched. CDR3 DNA: TGTGCCAGCAGTTCCGCCCCGGGACAGGTCTTCTCTGGGGCCAACGTCCTGACTTTC. It encodes CASSSAPGQVFSGANVLTF. The entire variable domain, with the rest obtained from reference TRBV11-1 and TRBJ2-6, is as follows: EAEVAQSPRYKITEKSQAVAFWCDPISGHATLYWYRQILGQGPELLVQFQDESVVDDSQLPKDRFSAERLKGVDSTLKIQPAELGDSAMYLCASSSAPGQVFSGANVLTFGAGSRLTVL.

This clonotype was observed at least ten times. This chain links TRBV7-7 with TRBJ1-2; no reliable D call. CDR3 length: 12 residues. Trimming pared 4 bases from V and 14 bases from J, leaving 17 bases between. Germline values: CDR1 SSHAT, CDR2 FNYEAQ (reference sequence). The CDR3, as DNA: TGTGCCAGCAGCTCCCCGACTGGCCCCCTGACCTTC. Translating it yields CASSSPTGPLTF.

There are a few counts of this clonotype. The rearrangement links TRBV11-2 to TRBJ2-2; D gene uncertain. Germline CDR1 SGHAT, CDR2 FQNNGV. This CDR3 has 13 residues. Between the trimmed V and J ends, which lost 1 base and 6 bases, there was a span of 6 bases. Here the CDR3 DNA reads TGTGCCAGCAGCTTAGTATCCGCCGGGGAGCTGTTTTTT. This translates into CASSLVSAGELFF. Filled out from reference TRBV11-2 and TRBJ2-2, the complete variable domain reads EAGVAQSPRYKIIEKRQSVAFWCNPISGHATLYWYQQILGQGPKLLIQFQNNGVVDDSQLPKDRFSAERLKGVDSTLKIQPAKLEDSAVYLCASSLVSAGELFFGEGSRLTVL.

This clonotype appeared many times. This chain joins TRBV4-3 and TRBJ1-4; D remains ambiguous. Trimming took off 1 base at V and 2 bases at J, with 8 bases between the two ends. CDR1 and CDR2 from the germline V gene are LGHNA and YSLEER. CDR3 size: 15 residues. DNA of the CDR3: TGCGCCAGCAGCCAAGGATGGAATACTAATGAAAAACTGTTTTTT. Translation: CASSQGWNTNEKLFF.